The 32 T cell receptor beta chains below come from one sample, sequenced in a study of cytomegalovirus exposure and HLA in healthy donors. Use of 60 Vbeta and 13 Jbeta primers characterized the PCR. TCRdb's table, derived via immunoSEQ multiplex PCR, lists solely in-frame clones and lacks some. The data contain roughly 120,000 clones, about 82% of them seen just once; the ten biggest clones take up roughly 5.7%. Sequenced sample: PBMCs. The origin of the receptors is a man between 25 and 39 years old in good health and CMV-seronegative.

This chain links TRBV2 with TRBJ2-1, with D possibly matching TRBD1 (6 bases). CDR1 and CDR2 (germline): SNHLY, FYNNEI. Trimming pared 8 bases from V and 4 bases from J, leaving 9 bases between. The CDR3 sequence is 12 residues long. The DNA for the CDR3 is TGTGCCAGCCAGGGGCTTTACAATGAGCAGTTCTTC. Its protein product is CASQGLYNEQFF.

V and J are TRBV9 and TRBJ1-1, with D possibly matching TRBD1 (5 bases). Germline V gene sequence: CDR1 SGDLS, CDR2 YYNGEE. This CDR3 spans 13 amino acids. Trimming took off 0 bases at V and 3 bases at J, with 6 bases between the two ends. The DNA of the CDR3 is TGTGCCAGCAGCGTAGGCAGGGACACTGAAGCTTTCTTT. This codes for CASSVGRDTEAFF.

V and J are TRBV6-5 and TRBJ2-7, with TRBD1 identical over 9 bases. This CDR3 contains 15 residues. Germline assignment: CDR1 MNHEY and CDR2 SVGAGI. The V gene end was trimmed by 6 bases and the J gene end by 2 bases; junction bases not matched to a gene: 8. Here the CDR3 DNA reads TGTGCCAGCAGCCCGGACGGGGACAGGGCCTACGAGCAGTACTTC. Protein product: CASSPDGDRAYEQYF.

This chain uses TRBV19 with TRBJ2-7; 8 bases are shared with TRBD1. Trimming at V came to 6 bases and at J to 0 bases, leaving 10 bases not matched to a gene. CDR1 is LNHDA and CDR2 is SQIVND in the germline V gene (reference sequence). The CDR3 spans 16 residues. CDR3 region: CASSTTGDSHSYEQYF. As DNA, the CDR3 is TGTGCCAGTAGCACGACAGGGGATTCTCACTCCTACGAGCAGTACTTC.

The chain links TRBV5-6 to TRBJ1-2, with TRBD1 identical over 8 bases. CDR3 size: 15 residues. V lost 4 bases to trimming and J lost 3 bases; unmatched junction nucleotides: 8. From germline, CDR1 is SGHDT and CDR2 YYEEEE. The CDR3 here is CASSPTAGGDYGYTF. CDR3 DNA: TGTGCCAGCAGCCCCACCGCAGGGGGCGACTATGGCTACACCTTC.

The genes are TRBV30 and TRBJ2-1, with TRBD2 as a possible D gene (6 bases). Germline lookup yields CDR1 GTSNPN and CDR2 SVGIG (reference sequence). V was shortened by 3 bases and J by 1 base, with 16 bases between the two germline ends. This CDR3 has 16 residues. For the CDR3, the DNA is TGTGCCTGGAGCCCACCGTGGGGGACTTCCTACAATGAGCAGTTCTTC. Its translation is CAWSPPWGTSYNEQFF.

This clone showed up just once. The V and J genes are TRBV28 and TRBJ1-2; TRBD1 agrees at 8 bases. Germline CDR1 is MDHEN and CDR2 is SYDVKM. V was clipped by 10 bases and J by 8 bases; unmatched bases: 15. The CDR3 runs to 14 residues. The CDR3, as DNA: TGTGCCACCTCTCAAATTGACAGGGGCTTAGGCTACACCTTC. This sequence encodes CATSQIDRGLGYTF.

This clone was recorded once. This chain joins TRBV7-8 and TRBJ2-3; TRBD2 is a possible D gene (5 bases). CDR1 is SGHVS and CDR2 is FQNEAQ in the germline V gene. V was shortened by 5 bases and J by 6 bases, with 18 bases between the two germline ends. The CDR3 consists of 15 residues. CDR3 nucleotides: TGTGCCAGCAGCGCCTCTAGCACTACTGGGGATACGCAGTATTTT. Its translation: CASSASSTTGDTQYF.

The chain is built from TRBV11-2 and TRBJ2-5; 7 bases line up with TRBD2. The CDR3 extends over 16 amino acids. The germline V gene has CDR1 SGHAT and CDR2 FQNNGV. J was trimmed by 5 bases and V by 5 bases; bases with no gene match: 14. CDR3 in DNA: TGTGCCAGCAGCCCCCCCCCTCGCGGGAGAGGGGAGACCCAGTACTTC. Translated: CASSPPPRGRGETQYF.

Only a few counts were recorded for this clone. The V gene is TRBV4-3, the J gene TRBJ2-3, with D hard to call. Germline V CDR1 and CDR2: LGHNA, YSLEER. V dropped 0 bases and J dropped 2 bases, with 9 bases sitting between them. This CDR3 comprises 15 residues. For the CDR3, the DNA is TGCGCCAGCAGCCAAGAGGGCCGGAACACAGATACGCAGTATTTT. This encodes CASSQEGRNTDTQYF.

The gene calls are TRBV2 and TRBJ2-7; D is undetermined. Trimming took off 2 bases at V and 9 bases at J, with 11 bases between the two ends. Germline V CDR1 and CDR2: SNHLY, FYNNEI. This CDR3 has 12 amino acids. CDR3 protein: CASSEHPSGQYF. The CDR3 DNA reads TGTGCCAGCAGTGAACACCCATCCGGGCAGTACTTC.

This clone has just a few counts. The V gene is TRBV7-9, the J gene TRBJ1-4; perhaps TRBD1 as D (5 bases). CDR3 length: 13 amino acids. CDR1 SEHNR and CDR2 FQNEAQ come from the germline V gene (reference sequence). Trimming removed 6 bases from V and 8 bases from J, with 13 bases in between. The CDR3 spells CASSPGLGEKLFF. The CDR3 DNA reads TGTGCCAGCAGTCCAGGGTTGGGAGAAAAACTGTTTTTT.

This clone was seen a few times. This chain connects TRBV30 to TRBJ1-1; D unresolved. CDR3 length equals 9 residues. Germline V gene data show CDR1 as GTSNPN and CDR2 as SVGIG (reference sequence). Trimming left V 6 bases short and J 5 bases short, with 4 bases between. CDR3 DNA sequence: TGTGCCTGCGGGACTGAAGCTTTCTTT. This codes for CACGTEAFF.

The chain joins TRBV29-1 to TRBJ2-1; TRBD2 matches 10 bases. With 5 bases clipped from V and 7 bases from J, the junction kept 11 bases outside the gene matches. The CDR3 has 15 residues. Germline loops: CDR1 SQVTM, CDR2 ANQGSEA. The CDR3 region is CSVSKREGLSNEQFF. The DNA for the CDR3 is TGCAGCGTTTCCAAGCGGGAGGGCCTATCGAATGAGCAGTTCTTC.

This clone showed up just a few times. V usage is TRBV6-5 and J usage is TRBJ2-5, with D tentatively TRBD1 (6 bases). V was cut by 6 bases and J by 7 bases, with 15 bases left in between. This CDR3 has 13 amino acids. Germline CDR1 is MNHEY and CDR2 is SVGAGI. The DNA for the CDR3 is TGTGCCAGCAGCCTCCAGGGGTCAGGGACCCAGTACTTC. This encodes CASSLQGSGTQYF.

This sequence joins TRBV6-5 and TRBJ1-4; D is unclear. Germline CDR1 and CDR2: MNHEY and SVGAGI. The germline V and J ends were trimmed by 2 bases and 4 bases, with 8 bases remaining between them. This CDR3 is 14 amino acids long. The CDR3 loop is CASSYGPFNEKLFF. The DNA of the CDR3 is TGTGCCAGCAGTTACGGGCCGTTTAATGAAAAACTGTTTTTT.

The rearrangement links TRBV5-1 to TRBJ2-3, with 13 bases identical to TRBD2. Germline values: CDR1 SGHRS, CDR2 YFSETQ. The junction had 1 base not matched to a gene; V was cut back by 7 bases and J by 2 bases. The CDR3 covers 14 residues. CDR3 bases: TGCGCCAGCGGACTAGCGGGAGACACAGATACGCAGTATTTT. Protein product: CASGLAGDTDTQYF.

The rearrangement joins TRBV29-1 to TRBJ2-1; maybe TRBD1 (7 bases). Trimming pared 6 bases from V and 0 bases from J, leaving 15 bases between. Per germline, CDR1 SQVTM and CDR2 ANQGSEA. The CDR3 runs to 15 residues. CDR3 sequence reads: CSVGGQQFSYNEQFF. DNA for the CDR3: TGCAGCGTGGGGGGACAGCAGTTCTCCTACAATGAGCAGTTCTTC.

V and J are TRBV7-3 and TRBJ2-1, with 8 bases lining up with TRBD2. The J segment lost 6 bases and the V segment lost 2 bases, leaving 6 bases of the junction unmatched. CDR1 and CDR2 (germline): SGHTA, FQGTGA. The CDR3 covers 15 residues. The CDR3 DNA follows: TGTGCCAGCAGCTTAGACGGGAGGGCCCCCAATGAGCAGTTCTTC. Encoded protein: CASSLDGRAPNEQFF.

J is TRBJ1-5 and V is TRBV7-2; 7 positions match TRBD1. J was trimmed by 9 bases and V by 3 bases; bases with no gene match: 8. The germline gives CDR1 SGHTA, CDR2 FQGNSA. CDR3 length equals 14 residues. The CDR3 reads CASSFGTADRPQHF. CDR3 nucleotides: TGTGCCAGCAGCTTTGGGACAGCCGACCGGCCCCAGCATTTT.

This chain uses TRBV27 with TRBJ2-7; D remains ambiguous. Germline V gene lookup returns CDR1 MNHEY and CDR2 SMNVEV (reference sequence). Between the trimmed V and J ends, which lost 8 bases and 2 bases, there was a span of 16 bases. CDR3 length equals 14 residues. CDR3 residues: CASLARRGTYEQYF. DNA of the CDR3: TGTGCCAGCCTGGCTCGGAGAGGTACCTACGAGCAGTACTTC.

The chain uses TRBV29-1 and TRBJ1-2; the D is unclear. Trimming stripped 7 bases from V and 4 bases from J, with 10 bases between. Germline V gene sequence: CDR1 SQVTM, CDR2 ANQGSEA. The CDR3 spans 11 residues. Here the CDR3 reads CSAQEGYGYTF. The CDR3 region has the DNA TGCAGCGCACAAGAGGGCTATGGCTACACCTTC.

The chain uses TRBV29-1 and TRBJ1-2; a possible D gene is TRBD1 (5 bases). Between the trimmed V and J ends, which lost 5 bases and 7 bases, there was a span of 14 bases. The CDR3 length is 12 residues. CDR1 SQVTM and CDR2 ANQGSEA come from the germline V gene. CDR3: CSVPGGDGGYTF. CDR3 in DNA: TGCAGCGTTCCAGGAGGGGACGGTGGCTACACCTTC.

The sample holds a few counts of this clone. J is TRBJ2-5 and V is TRBV18; D unclear. V lost 5 bases and J 5 bases, leaving 15 bases between the germline ends. The CDR3 consists of 14 residues. Germline values: CDR1 KGHSH, CDR2 LQKENI. The CDR3 loop is CASSFKIGAETQYF. The CDR3 DNA reads TGTGCCAGCTCATTTAAAATCGGAGCGGAGACCCAGTACTTC.

V gene TRBV27 combines with J gene TRBJ2-2, with D unclear. CDR3 length: 13 residues. The ends were cut back, 3 bases at V and 4 bases at J, with 6 bases in the middle. Germline V gene sequence: CDR1 MNHEY, CDR2 SMNVEV (reference sequence). The CDR3 is CASSFLPTGELFF. As DNA, the CDR3 is TGTGCCAGCAGTTTCCTACCCACCGGGGAGCTGTTTTTT.

The CDR3 is CASSRTGSTDTQYF. The CDR3 DNA is TGTGCCAGCAGCCGAACCGGGAGCACAGATACGCAGTATTTT. The genes are TRBV5-4 and TRBJ2-3; D gene unclear. The V gene's germline CDR1 is SGHNT and CDR2 YYREEE (reference sequence). The CDR3 is made up of 14 amino acids. With 4 bases removed from V and 0 bases from J, the gap between germline ends came to 9 bases.

In DNA, the CDR3 is TGTGCCAGTAGCCCAGGACTAGCGGGGGGATACAATGAGCAGTTCTTC. This sequence encodes CASSPGLAGGYNEQFF. This chain uses TRBV19 with TRBJ2-1; 14 bases match TRBD2. Germline V CDR1 and CDR2: LNHDA, SQIVND (reference sequence). V was pared by 6 bases and J by 4 bases, with 5 bases of the junction left unmatched. The CDR3 extends over 16 amino acids.

The chain combines TRBV18 with TRBJ1-2, with unresolved D. Trimming shortened V by 6 bases and J by 0 bases, and 14 bases separated the two germline ends. Per germline, CDR1 KGHSH and CDR2 LQKENI. The CDR3 runs to 15 residues. CDR3 in DNA: TGTGCCAGCTCTCCGGGATCTACCACTAACTATGGCTACACCTTC. Its translation is CASSPGSTTNYGYTF.

The chain has TRBV7-9 and TRBJ2-1; the match to TRBD1 covers 7 bases. The CDR3 is made up of 16 amino acids. V dropped 4 bases and J dropped 2; count of bases not matched to a gene: 8. Germline loops: CDR1 SEHNR, CDR2 FQNEAQ (reference sequence). DNA for the CDR3: TGTGCCAGCAGCTCCTCAGACAGGGCCACCTACAATGAGCAGTTCTTC. Translating it yields CASSSSDRATYNEQFF.

This clone has a single count. V gene TRBV27 combines with J gene TRBJ2-1; D perhaps matches TRBD2 (6 bases). V shed 5 bases and J shed 10 bases, with 15 bases lying between them. The germline V gene has CDR1 MNHEY and CDR2 SMNVEV (reference sequence). The CDR3 is made up of 13 amino acids. The CDR3 loop reads CASSVGLLMEQFF. The CDR3 DNA reads TGTGCCAGCAGTGTCGGACTACTAATGGAGCAGTTCTTC.

The rearrangement joins TRBV4-3 to TRBJ2-7, with a possible D match to TRBD2 (7 bases). The CDR3 is 15 residues long. The V end lost 0 bases, the J end lost 7 bases, and 16 bases lay between the germline ends. Germline CDR1 reads LGHNA; CDR2 reads YSLEER. CDR3 coding DNA: TGCGCCAGCAGCCAAGATACGGGGGGCTGGGTAGAGCAGTACTTC. Amino acids: CASSQDTGGWVEQYF.

CDR3 DNA sequence: TGTGCCAGCAGCCTATGGGGCGGCACAGATACGCAGTATTTT. Translation gives CASSLWGGTDTQYF. The V call is TRBV5-6, the J call TRBJ2-3, with D possibly matching TRBD1 (5 bases). The CDR3 extends over 14 amino acids. V was trimmed by 4 bases and J by 1 base, leaving 10 bases between them. CDR1 is SGHDT, CDR2 YYEEEE, per germline.